The sequence of this T cell receptor (beta chain) was determined in a study of shared clonotypes between healthy human individuals (TCRdb year 2020). Looking at the study overall: A couple of women and a few men aged 18 to 49 years were included in the cohort. For each donor, CD4 naive and CD4 memory were each given three plates, CD8 naive was given two plates, and CD8 memory was given one plate. Different laboratories and diverse techniques were used to prepare libraries and sequence TCR repertoires, to increase sequencing depth and limit assay-specific biases. Per donor, leukapheresis produced somewhere between about 0.9 and 9.5 billion PBMCs. The study deeply sequenced blood TCR repertoires of about 5 healthy adults to estimate repertoire size and the extent of clonotype sharing between individuals.

Donors were healthy HIV-negative adults with no recently reported acute infections or vaccinations. Every donor was a Caucasian adult living in Nashville, Tennessee, USA. Magnetic negative selection was used to enrich CD4+ T cells, after which naive cells were positively selected on CD45RA and the negative fraction became the memory subset. Blood was obtained by leukapheresis, after which PBMCs were separated by Ficoll-Histopaque density gradient centrifugation and cryopreserved in liquid nitrogen vapor phase. Analytical flow cytometry was used to check the purity and quantity of each magnetically sorted T cell population. Genomic DNA was isolated from each sorted fraction and quantified by UV absorbance on a Nanodrop 2000c. What the research found in general, with its limitations: Based on pairwise subsampling, the degree of clonotype sharing among donors was expected to be affected by sequencing depth. Sampling was restricted to blood, and TCR repertoires in tissue are likely to differ from TCR repertoires in blood. Naive subsets generally had larger estimated clonotype richness than memory subsets did. Because the study included a small number of donors, the genetic and exposure-history diversity represented was limited. Higher generation probabilities were observed for clonotypes shared by all four sorted-subset donors than for non-shared clonotypes. Sharing across several donors was observed for about 5% of naive CD4, 3.5% of naive CD8, 2% to 2.5% of memory CD4, and 0.4% of memory CD8 clonotypes. Incomplete sequencing was indicated by rarefaction of sorted-subset datasets, despite the large sequencing depth.

About this clone: It has no known antigen specificity. The input lacks base qualities; no much larger clone sits a single base away.

Trimming leaves V shorter by 5 bases and J shorter by 0 bases, with the junction holding 11 bases beyond the gene matches. The germline V gene sets CDR1 to SGHAT and CDR2 to FQNNGV. Inclusive of the bounding cysteine and phenylalanine, the CDR3 is 17 residues long. Of all the DNA, just the CDR3 is kept, 51 bases in frame from base 1. Using the deep immunoSEQ assay, multiplex PCR amplified TCR CDR3 regions from genomic DNA. Extracted genomic DNA from each cell subset was spread evenly across all wells of several immunoSEQ 96-well plates, with each plate serving as a replicate. For sorted subsets, around 200 ng genomic DNA, equal to 25,000 to 35,000 T cell genomes, was loaded into each replicate PCR. The purified libraries were quantified using a Qubit 3.0 fluorometer, sized with a Bioanalyzer 2100, and then quantified again using the KAPA Library Quantification kit. A separate single-read 150-cycle Illumina NextSeq 550 flow cell was used to sequence each immunoSEQ 96-well plate. The study's own analysis went as follows. Because the immunoSEQ output held only junctional sequences and lacked quality scores, the filtering could not match the filtering applied to full-length reads. Sequences were annotated with PyIR, a Python wrapper for IgBLAST v1.9, and V/J genes and CDR3 were assigned using IMGT germline references. Reads were filtered out if the reads had weak V/J assignments (E-value above 1e-6), no CDR3, stop codons, out-of-frame junctions, or ambiguous translated residues. V3J clonotypes were defined by identical inferred V gene, J gene, and CDR3 amino acid sequence. The percentage overlap between two repertoires was calculated by dividing the number of shared unique clonotypes by the size of the smaller repertoire. Three approaches were used to assess repertoire richness: RTK rarefaction, the Chao1 estimator, and Recon v2.1 estimates of unobserved clonotypes. Generation probabilities for all TCRbeta clonotypes obtained by the gDNA method from a handful of donors were computed using OLGA. TCRdb holds this immuneACCESS table with in-frame rearrangements only. Some clones are missing; in checked studies, unresolved V genes explain under half, and the rest has no known cause. V, J and clone size were drawn from that table, and D and trimming were deduced from the DNA. The table for this sample lists roughly 2.5 million clones; more than 80% of them were counted only once. The ten largest make up over 0.12% of the sample.

The chain is encoded by TRBV11-2 joined to TRBJ2-3; 7 central nucleotides agree with TRBD1. The specimen was naive CD4+ T cells sorted from blood. Taken with the paper, the label for cell subset or site translates to: CD45RA+ positively selected. This receptor was taken from a man aged 18 to 29 in good health. The bases are TGTGCCAGCAGCCGTATGAATCCGGGACAGAGCACAGATACGCAGTATTTT. Its amino acids are CASSRMNPGQSTDTQYF. Beyond the CDR3, the reference TRBV11-2 and TRBJ2-3 genes provide the residues; the full variable domain reads: EAGVAQSPRYKIIEKRQSVAFWCNPISGHATLYWYQQILGQGPKLLIQFQNNGVVDDSQLPKDRFSAERLKGVDSTLKIQPAKLEDSAVYLCASSRMNPGQSTDTQYFGPGTRLTVL.